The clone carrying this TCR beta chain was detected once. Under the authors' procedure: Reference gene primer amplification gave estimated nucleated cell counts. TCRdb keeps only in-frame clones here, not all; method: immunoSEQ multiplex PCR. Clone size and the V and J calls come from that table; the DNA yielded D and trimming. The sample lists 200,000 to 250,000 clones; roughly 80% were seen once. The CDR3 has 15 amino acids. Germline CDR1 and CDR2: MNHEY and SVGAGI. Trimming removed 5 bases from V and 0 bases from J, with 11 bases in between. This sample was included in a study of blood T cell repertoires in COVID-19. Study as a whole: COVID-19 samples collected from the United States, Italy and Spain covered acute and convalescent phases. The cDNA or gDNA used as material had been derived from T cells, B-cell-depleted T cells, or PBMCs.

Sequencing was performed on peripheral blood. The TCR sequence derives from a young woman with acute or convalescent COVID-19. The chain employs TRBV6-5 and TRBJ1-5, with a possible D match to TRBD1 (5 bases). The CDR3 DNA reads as TGTGCCAGCAGTACCGACAGCTATAGCAATCAGCCCCAGCATTTT. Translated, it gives CASSTDSYSNQPQHF.